What follows are 25 T cell receptor beta chains derived from one specimen sequenced in a study of blood T cell repertoires in COVID-19. This table comes from immunoSEQ multiplex PCR, and its TCRdb copy is limited to in-frame clones, with some not included. The data hold about 220,000 clones, with 86% observed a single time. Sequenced input: PBMCs or T cells enriched from blood (not recorded which). Receptors originate from a woman in her thirties or forties with acute COVID-19.

The chain combines TRBV5-5 with TRBJ1-5, with 10 bases fitting TRBD1. The CDR3 is made up of 16 amino acids. Per the germline V gene, CDR1 is SGHKS and CDR2 is YYEKEE (reference sequence). The trim removed 4 bases at V and 4 bases at J, leaving 8 bases unmatched. The chain's CDR3 is CASSPGWTGGNQPQHF. The CDR3 DNA reads TGTGCCAGCAGCCCCGGCTGGACAGGGGGGAATCAGCCCCAGCATTTT. The full variable domain, with the rest looked up from reference TRBV5-5 and TRBJ1-5, is DAGVTQSPTHLIKTRGQQVTLRCSPISGHKSVSWYQQVLGQGPQFIFQYYEKEERGRGNFPDRFSARQFPNYSSELNVNALLLGDSALYLCASSPGWTGGNQPQHFGDGTRLSIL.

The genes are TRBV30 and TRBJ1-1; maybe TRBD1 (5 bases). This CDR3 spans 13 amino acids. V lost 3 bases and J 9 bases, leaving 17 bases between the germline ends. Germline V gene data show CDR1 as GTSNPN and CDR2 as SVGIG (reference sequence). CDR3 coding DNA: TGTGCCTGGAGCGCACGGGGGGGTAGGCAAGCTTTCTTT. It specifies CAWSARGGRQAFF.

The chain has TRBV9 and TRBJ1-2, with TRBD1 as a possible D gene (6 bases). Germline V gene lookup returns CDR1 SGDLS and CDR2 YYNGEE. The CDR3 sequence is 15 residues long. V was clipped by 3 bases and J by 4 bases, with 16 bases between them. The CDR3 protein is CASSANRASSYGYTF. The CDR3, as DNA: TGTGCCAGCAGCGCAAACAGGGCTTCGAGCTATGGCTACACCTTC.

This clone was found once. The chain employs TRBV3-1 (or the pseudogene TRBV3-2) and TRBJ1-1, with D unresolved. V was clipped by 0 bases and J by 11 bases, with 19 bases between them. CDR1 LGHDT and CDR2 YNNKEL come from the germline V gene (reference sequence). CDR3 length equals 15 residues. The CDR3 nucleotides are TGTGCCAGCAGCCAAGAAATAGAAACGGCCCTCGGGGCTTTCTTT. Its translation: CASSQEIETALGAFF.

The CDR3 nucleotides are TGTGCCAGCAGCCCGCGGGACAGGGTGTGGGGGGCCAACGTCCTGACTTTC. It is translated as CASSPRDRVWGANVLTF. The chain uses TRBV3-1 (or the pseudogene TRBV3-2) and TRBJ2-6; 9 bases map to TRBD1. Losses at the gene ends were 4 bases for V and 4 bases for J; bases not matched to a gene: 8. Germline CDR1 is LGHDT and CDR2 is YNNKEL (reference sequence). This CDR3 region has 17 residues.

V and J are TRBV7-9 and TRBJ1-6; TRBD1 matches 7 bases. The germline gives CDR1 SEHNR, CDR2 FQNEAQ (reference sequence). J gave up 10 bases and V 2 bases, and 8 bases lay outside the gene matches. This CDR3 region has 15 residues. The CDR3 bases are TGTGCCAGCAGCTTATCGGGTAGGGGGCAGTCACCCCTCCACTTT. This codes for CASSLSGRGQSPLHF.

This chain links TRBV7-8 with TRBJ2-7; perhaps TRBD1 as D (5 bases). This CDR3 comprises 15 residues. Germline values: CDR1 SGHVS, CDR2 FQNEAQ. Deletions cut 4 bases from V and 1 base from J, with 14 bases between. Here the CDR3 DNA reads TGTGCCAGCAGCTATGCTGACAGCCCTTCCTACGAGCAGTACTTC. Its translation: CASSYADSPSYEQYF.

This rearrangement joins TRBV15 to TRBJ1-3, with TRBD1 as a possible D gene (6 bases). Trimming stripped 3 bases from V and 4 bases from J, with 13 bases between. The CDR3 is 15 amino acids. Germline V gives CDR1 LNHNV, CDR2 YYDKDF (reference sequence). The CDR3 region is CATSRNRVPGNTIYF. The DNA for the CDR3 is TGTGCCACCAGCAGGAACAGGGTCCCCGGAAACACCATATATTTT.

The chain links TRBV7-2 to TRBJ1-1, with D perhaps TRBD1 (5 bases). The CDR3 length is 14 residues. Looked up from germline, CDR1 is SGHTA and CDR2 is FQGNSA. With 3 bases removed from V and 1 base from J, the gap between germline ends came to 9 bases. CDR3 sequence: CASSFGHPNTEAFF. CDR3 nucleotides: TGTGCCAGCAGCTTTGGACATCCGAACACTGAAGCTTTCTTT. Complete variable domain (other parts from reference TRBV7-2 and TRBJ1-1): GAGVSQSPSNKVTEKGKDVELRCDPISGHTALYWYRQSLGQGLEFLIYFQGNSAPDKSGLPSDRFSAERTGGSVSTLTIQRTQQEDSAVYLCASSFGHPNTEAFFGQGTRLTVV.

The CDR3 DNA sequence: TGTGCCTTTACCCGGCTGGCGGTGGGCACTGAAGCTTTCTTT. This encodes CAFTRLAVGTEAFF. The V and J genes are TRBV7-2 and TRBJ1-1, with D unresolved. From germline, CDR1 is SGHTA and CDR2 FQGNSA. CDR3 length equals 14 residues. V was pared by 11 bases and J by 4 bases, with 20 bases between.

The chain couples TRBV27 to TRBJ2-7; D perhaps matches TRBD1 (8 bases). The CDR3 loop spans 17 amino acids. The germline V gene has CDR1 MNHEY and CDR2 SMNVEV (reference sequence). V lost 1 base, J lost 1 base, and 17 bases lay in between. The CDR3 DNA reads TGTGCCAGCAGTTTATTGGTGGGGGGGGACAGGTCCTACGAGCAGTACTTC. Protein sequence: CASSLLVGGDRSYEQYF.

V gene TRBV19 combines with J gene TRBJ1-2; TRBD1 might be the D (6 bases). Trimming took off 5 bases at V and 8 bases at J, with 18 bases between the two ends. The CDR3 is 14 amino acids. The germline gives CDR1 LNHDA, CDR2 SQIVND (reference sequence). The CDR3 DNA is TGTGCCAGTAGTGACCGGGACAAAGATTTGGGCTACACCTTC. Translating gives CASSDRDKDLGYTF. Full variable domain (outside the CDR3, taken from reference TRBV19 and TRBJ1-2): DGGITQSPKYLFRKEGQNVTLSCEQNLNHDAMYWYRQDPGQGLRLIYYSQIVNDFQKGDIAEGYSVSREKKESFPLTVTSAQKNPTAFYLCASSDRDKDLGYTFGSGTRLTVV.

This clone is a singleton in its sample. The rearrangement uses TRBV12-3 or TRBV12-4 and TRBJ2-7, with D possibly TRBD1 on 6 matching bases. With 5 bases removed from V and 3 bases from J, the gap between germline ends came to 11 bases. The CDR3 extends over 13 amino acids. The DNA of the CDR3 is TGTGCCAGCAGTCGCAGGGGTAGCTACGAGCAGTACTTC. Translating it yields CASSRRGSYEQYF.

This clone was detected a few times. J is TRBJ1-6 and V is TRBV27, with no clear D. Germline V gives CDR1 MNHEY, CDR2 SMNVEV (reference sequence). The CDR3 totals 15 residues. Deletions cut 6 bases from V and 6 bases from J, with 15 bases between. The CDR3 DNA follows: TGTGCCAGCAGGCCGAACAGTCTGAGTAATTCACCCCTCCACTTT. Translating it yields CASRPNSLSNSPLHF.

This sequence joins TRBV12-5 and TRBJ1-6; D unresolved. The CDR3 length is 13 residues. Germline V CDR1 and CDR2: LGHNT, FRNRAP. Trimming took 6 bases from V and 1 from J, leaving 4 bases between them. This chain's CDR3 is CASGSSYNSPLHF. The DNA of the CDR3 is TGTGCTAGTGGCTCTTCCTATAATTCACCCCTCCACTTT.

Worth noting for this clone: This sample also contains other DNA sequences that code for the same CDR3. The chain couples TRBV9 to TRBJ1-1; 7 bases match TRBD1. Germline trimming cut 0 bases from V and 4 bases from J; bases unmatched to any gene: 3. The CDR3 is made up of 14 amino acids. Germline values: CDR1 SGDLS, CDR2 YYNGEE. The CDR3 DNA reads as TGTGCCAGCAGCGTAGATCCAGGGGGCACTGAAGCTTTCTTT. Translated, it gives CASSVDPGGTEAFF.

The genes are TRBV11-2 and TRBJ2-5; TRBD2 might be the D (6 bases). Germline values: CDR1 SGHAT, CDR2 FQNNGV. V lost 4 bases to trimming and J lost 5 bases, with 17 bases between them. This CDR3 contains 15 residues. CDR3 residues: CASSYQAGTMETQYF. The CDR3, as DNA: TGTGCCAGCAGCTACCAAGCGGGTACGATGGAGACCCAGTACTTC.

Notes on this clone: Sequence at one end of the junction differs from germline and may be a read error. The V call is TRBV7-7, the J call TRBJ2-2; 12 bases map to TRBD2. This CDR3 is built from 18 residues. Germline V gene lookup returns CDR1 SSHAT and CDR2 FNYEAQ (reference sequence). The CDR3 DNA follows: TGTGCTAGCAGCTTAGCTCCTAGCGGGGGGGCTTCTTCCGGGGAGCTGTTTTTT. Its protein is CASSLAPSGGASSGELFF.

The chain has TRBV11-2 and TRBJ2-1; possibly TRBD1 for D (5 bases). The CDR3 consists of 16 residues. Trimming shortened V by 1 base and J by 4 bases, and 14 bases separated the two germline ends. The V gene's germline CDR1 is SGHAT and CDR2 FQNNGV. The CDR3 here is CASSLVGGKGYNEQFF. The CDR3 DNA is TGTGCCAGCAGCTTAGTGGGCGGTAAGGGGTACAATGAGCAGTTCTTC.

The chain uses TRBV7-2 and TRBJ2-3; D may be TRBD2 (6 bases). This CDR3 has 14 amino acids. The V gene's germline CDR1 is SGHTA and CDR2 FQGNSA. Trimming cost V 8 bases and J 6 bases, with 18 bases left between them. The CDR3 protein is CASSDGGYLDTQYF. The CDR3 coding sequence is TGTGCCAGCTCGGACGGGGGTTACTTGGATACGCAGTATTTT.

This clone was picked up one time. The chain recombines TRBV19 with TRBJ1-1; D is unresolved. V shed 3 bases and J shed 2 bases, with 7 bases lying between them. The CDR3 totals 13 residues. The germline V gene encodes CDR1 LNHDA and CDR2 SQIVND (reference sequence). The CDR3 DNA reads as TGTGCCAGTAGTATTTGGCCAAACACTGAAGCTTTCTTT. Protein product: CASSIWPNTEAFF.

The rearrangement links TRBV10-2 to TRBJ1-1; 7 bases fit TRBD1. Germline CDR1 WSHSY, CDR2 SAAADI. The CDR3 covers 13 residues. Unmatched junction bases numbered 5, after V lost 9 bases and J lost 1 base. The CDR3 DNA follows: TGCGCCAGTTCACAGGGGAGGAACACTGAAGCTTTCTTT. Translation gives CASSQGRNTEAFF.

V and J are TRBV7-3 and TRBJ1-1; TRBD1 aligns across 7 bases. Germline CDR1 reads SGHTA; CDR2 reads FQGTGA. Trimming removed 4 bases from V and 3 bases from J; junction bases left unmatched: 17. The CDR3 covers 18 residues. This CDR3 is CASSSFPSTDRADTEAFF. CDR3 sequence (DNA): TGTGCCAGCAGCTCGTTCCCCTCGACCGACAGGGCAGACACTGAAGCTTTCTTT. Drawing the rest from reference TRBV7-3 and TRBJ1-1, the complete variable domain is GAGVSQTPSNKVTEKGKYVELRCDPISGHTALYWYRQSLGQGPEFLIYFQGTGAADDSGLPNDRFFAVRPEGSVSTLKIQRTERGDSAVYLCASSSFPSTDRADTEAFFGQGTRLTVV.

The chain combines TRBV5-1 with TRBJ1-2; possibly TRBD1 for D (6 bases). Germline V lookup: CDR1 SGHRS, CDR2 YFSETQ. The CDR3 extends over 14 amino acids. V was trimmed by 1 base and J by 3 bases, leaving 10 bases between them. CDR3 in amino acids: CASSLTGKDYGYTF. Written as DNA, the CDR3 is TGCGCCAGCAGCTTGACAGGGAAGGACTATGGCTACACCTTC.

The chain links TRBV7-9 to TRBJ1-1; possible D gene TRBD1, 5 bases. V was cut by 1 base and J by 6 bases, with 12 bases left in between. CDR3 size: 14 residues. Per germline, CDR1 SEHNR and CDR2 FQNEAQ (reference sequence). The chain's CDR3 is CASSLEGPLAEAFF. In nucleotides, the CDR3 is TGTGCCAGCAGCTTAGAGGGGCCGCTGGCTGAAGCTTTCTTT.